The rows below give T cell receptor beta chains drawn from one sample of a study of naive and memory T cell subsets. TCRdb processed the UMI-ligation and nested PCR reads anew with MiXCR; each CDR3 protein has one entry. Counted here are 120,000 or so distinct CDR3 sequences, just over 35% occurring once; the ten biggest clones make up around 0.92%. Sequencing was performed on central memory CD4+ T cells from blood. Receptors originate from a human donor in good health. Both conserved end residues are part of each CDR3. The D gene is left open where the match is weak. For some rows the clone size is stated as once, few or many, or as a class when expanded; others skip it.

abundance,v_gene,j_gene,d_gene,CDR3nt,CDR3aa
NA,TRBV7-2,TRBJ1-4,TRBD1,TGTGCCAGCAGCGAGGACAGGATCAGTGAAAAACTGTTTTTT,CASSEDRISEKLFF
few,TRBV5-1,TRBJ2-2,NA,TGCGCCAGCAGCTTGGAGCCCCTGGCGGCGAACACCGGGGAGCTGTTTTTT,CASSLEPLAANTGELFF
NA,TRBV5-1,TRBJ2-7,TRBD2,TGCGCCAGCAGCGAGGAACGACTAGCGGGAATCCCCTCGGAGCAGTACTTC,CASSEERLAGIPSEQYF
few,TRBV27,TRBJ1-5,NA,TGTGCCAGCGGCGGGAGAGAGACCGGCAGCAATCAGCCCCAGCATTTT,CASGGRETGSNQPQHF
few,TRBV5-1,TRBJ1-2,NA,TGCGCCAGCAGCTCGACAGCAACGAATGGCTACACCTTC,CASSSTATNGYTF
many,TRBV20-1,TRBJ2-5,NA,TGCAGTGCTAGCCAGCAAGAGACCCAGTACTTC,CSASQQETQYF
NA,TRBV4-2,TRBJ2-2,NA,TGTGCCAGCAGCCAAGACGTAGGACAGCTGAACACCGGGGAGCTGTTTTTT,CASSQDVGQLNTGELFF
few,TRBV20-1,TRBJ2-1,NA,TGCAGTGCTAGAGATTTACTAGAGAACTACAATGAGCAGTTCTTC,CSARDLLENYNEQFF
many,TRBV20-1,TRBJ2-7,NA,TGCAGTGCTAGAGATCCGGCAGCGAGAGCATACGAGCAGTACTTC,CSARDPAARAYEQYF
few,TRBV20-1,TRBJ2-3,TRBD2,TGCAGTGCTAGAGCTCTAGCGGGAGTAAACACAGATACGCAGTATTTT,CSARALAGVNTDTQYF
few,TRBV11-1,TRBJ2-3,NA,TGTGCCAGCAGCTTACGCGAACGCACAGATACGCAGTATTTT,CASSLRERTDTQYF
many,TRBV4-2,TRBJ1-1,TRBD1,TGTGCCAGCAGCCGATTAGGACAGGGAGGTCGGAACACTGAAGCTTTCTTT,CASSRLGQGGRNTEAFF
NA,TRBV6-2/TRBV6-3,TRBJ2-7,TRBD2,TGTGCCAGCAGAACTAGCGGGATTTCCGAGCAGTACTTC,CASRTSGISEQYF
NA,TRBV20-1,TRBJ2-7,TRBD1,TGCAGTGCTAAGACAGGGGGCGTCTACGAGCAGTACTTC,CSAKTGGVYEQYF
NA,TRBV20-1,TRBJ2-1,NA,TGCAGTGCTCCGAATCCCCGCTCAAGCTCCTACAATGAGCAGTTCTTC,CSAPNPRSSSYNEQFF
few,TRBV4-1,TRBJ1-4,NA,TGCGCCAGCAGCCAAGAGTACGGGGGCGGTCGGGAAAAACTGTTTTTT,CASSQEYGGGREKLFF
few,TRBV19,TRBJ2-7,NA,TGTGCCAGTAGCCCTTCGGTCCCTGGAGGTTACGAGCAGTACTTC,CASSPSVPGGYEQYF
few,TRBV20-1,TRBJ2-7,NA,TGCAGTGCCCGCGACAGGCCCTCCTCCTACGAGCAGTACTTC,CSARDRPSSYEQYF
NA,TRBV7-9,TRBJ1-5,TRBD1,TGTGCCAGCAGCTTAGTCGGGGCTCGACAGGGGGATCAGCCCCAGCATTTT,CASSLVGARQGDQPQHF
NA,TRBV5-5,TRBJ2-6,NA,TGTGCCAGCAGCTTGCGGAGCGGTGGGGCCAACGTCCTGACTTTC,CASSLRSGGANVLTF
NA,TRBV20-1,TRBJ1-2,NA,TGCAGTGCTAGAGATCGCGGGGGTGGCGGCAACTATGGCTACACCTTC,CSARDRGGGGNYGYTF
NA,TRBV9,TRBJ2-1,TRBD2,TGTGCCAGCAGCGCGCCGGGACTACTTTACAATGAGCAGTTCTTC,CASSAPGLLYNEQFF
few,TRBV2,TRBJ2-7,NA,TGTGCCAGCACATGGACGGACGAGCAGTACTTC,CASTWTDEQYF
NA,TRBV20-1,TRBJ2-3,TRBD2,TGCAGTGCTTTAGCGGGTGCCCGAAGGGATACGCAGTATTTT,CSALAGARRDTQYF
NA,TRBV28,TRBJ1-3,NA,TGTGCCAGCAGCCTAACAAGAGGAAACACCATATATTTT,CASSLTRGNTIYF
few,TRBV7-2,TRBJ2-5,NA,NA,CASSFGPGETQYF
NA,TRBV11-2,TRBJ2-1,TRBD2,TGTGCCAGCAGCTTACTCCGGACTAGCAATGAGCAGTTCTTC,CASSLLRTSNEQFF
few,TRBV11-2,TRBJ2-3,TRBD2,TGTGCCAGCAGCTTAGAACTAAGGACTAGAGTTGCAGATACGCAGTATTTT,CASSLELRTRVADTQYF
many,TRBV6-5,TRBJ2-4,TRBD2,TGTGCCAGCAGTTACGCACGCGGGAGTCTAGGCATTCAGTACTTC,CASSYARGSLGIQYF
once,TRBV5-1,TRBJ2-1,TRBD2,TGCGCCAGCAGCTTGTTGAGCGGGAGTTCTTACAATGAGCAGTTCTTC,CASSLLSGSSYNEQFF
NA,TRBV7-9,TRBJ1-2,TRBD1,TGTGCCAGCAGCCGGGACAGGCTTCGTGACTATGGCTACACCTTC,CASSRDRLRDYGYTF
NA,TRBV10-2,TRBJ2-7,TRBD1,TGCGCCAGCAGTGAGGACAGGGGGAGCTCCTACGAGCAGTACTTC,CASSEDRGSSYEQYF
few,TRBV7-2,TRBJ2-1,NA,TGTGCCAGCAGCTCCGCGGAATGGCAGTTCTTC,CASSSAEWQFF
NA,TRBV6-2/TRBV6-3,TRBJ1-5,NA,TGTGCCAGCAGTTACGTCCTTCGCAATCAGCCCCAGCATTTT,CASSYVLRNQPQHF
NA,TRBV6-2/TRBV6-3,TRBJ2-1,NA,TGTGCCAGCAGTTACGCTCCGCAGTCCCCCCACTCCTACAATGAGCAGTTCTTC,CASSYAPQSPHSYNEQFF
once,TRBV7-9,TRBJ1-6,TRBD1,TGTGCCAGCAGCTACAGGGGTGATTCACCCCTCCACTTT,CASSYRGDSPLHF
NA,TRBV15,TRBJ1-1,NA,TGTGCCACCAGCAGAGTTGGCGGTAACACTGAAGCTTTCTTT,CATSRVGGNTEAFF
many,TRBV28,TRBJ2-1,TRBD2,TGTGCCAGCAGGTCCCGCACGACGGCTAGCGGGAGCCTCTACAATGAGCAGTTCTTC,CASRSRTTASGSLYNEQFF
NA,TRBV5-6,TRBJ2-7,NA,TGTGCCAGCAGCTACTATACCGGGACCCGGACGGGCGAGCAGTACTTC,CASSYYTGTRTGEQYF
NA,TRBV11-2,TRBJ1-4,NA,TGTGCCAGCAGCTTAGCCCGTAGGGTCCGAACTAATGAAAAACTGTTTTTT,CASSLARRVRTNEKLFF
NA,TRBV20-1,TRBJ1-3,TRBD1,TGCAGTGCCCAGGACAGGAGGCTCGGAAACACCATATATTTT,CSAQDRRLGNTIYF
NA,TRBV7-9,TRBJ1-1,NA,TGTGCCAGCAGCTTCAGGCGGGGGGAGGGCACTGAAGCTTTCTTT,CASSFRRGEGTEAFF
few,TRBV12-5,TRBJ2-1,NA,TGTGCTAGTGGGCAGACTAGTCCGAGCTCCTACAATGAGCAGTTCTTC,CASGQTSPSSYNEQFF
few,TRBV6-5,TRBJ2-1,TRBD2,TGTGCCAGCACCCCATTTGGTAGCGGGAGTGGAAATGAGCAGTTCTTC,CASTPFGSGSGNEQFF
NA,TRBV12-3/TRBV12-4,TRBJ2-2,NA,TGTGCCAGCAGTTTGGGGGTTGCCGGGGAGCTGTTTTTT,CASSLGVAGELFF
NA,TRBV27,TRBJ1-2,TRBD1,TGTGCCAGCAGGAATGACAGGGGGCCGGTAGGAGACTACACCTTC,CASRNDRGPVGDYTF
NA,TRBV6-2/TRBV6-3,TRBJ1-1,NA,TGTGCCAGCAGTTCCGGTAGGCAGCCGAACACTGAAGCTTTCTTT,CASSSGRQPNTEAFF
NA,TRBV5-1,TRBJ2-1,TRBD2,TGCGCCAGCAGTTCCCAAAGCGGGAGAAGGGGCAATGAGCAGTTCTTC,CASSSQSGRRGNEQFF
NA,TRBV7-6,TRBJ2-1,NA,TGTGCCAGCAGCTTTGACAATGAGCAGTTCTTC,CASSFDNEQFF
NA,TRBV10-3,TRBJ2-3,TRBD2,TGTGCCTCAAGGGGGACTAGCGGGAGGGATTCTACGCAGTATTTT,CASRGTSGRDSTQYF
many,TRBV30,TRBJ2-7,TRBD1,TGTGCCTGGAGTACCCCTTCGCGACAGGGGGACTCCTACGAGCAGTACTTC,CAWSTPSRQGDSYEQYF
NA,TRBV27,TRBJ1-5,NA,TGTGCCAGCAGCCGAGACGGAAATAGCAATCAGCCCCAGCATTTT,CASSRDGNSNQPQHF